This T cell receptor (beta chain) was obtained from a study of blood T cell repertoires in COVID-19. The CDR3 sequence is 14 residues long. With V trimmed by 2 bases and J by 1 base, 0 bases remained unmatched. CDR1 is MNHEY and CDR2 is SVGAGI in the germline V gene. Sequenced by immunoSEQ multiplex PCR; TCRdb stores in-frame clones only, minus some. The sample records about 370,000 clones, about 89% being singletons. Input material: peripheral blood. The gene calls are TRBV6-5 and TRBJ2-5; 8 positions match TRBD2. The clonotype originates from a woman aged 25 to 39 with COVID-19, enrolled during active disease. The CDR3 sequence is CASSYTSGQETQYF. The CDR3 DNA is TGTGCCAGCAGTTACACTAGCGGCCAAGAGACCCAGTACTTC.